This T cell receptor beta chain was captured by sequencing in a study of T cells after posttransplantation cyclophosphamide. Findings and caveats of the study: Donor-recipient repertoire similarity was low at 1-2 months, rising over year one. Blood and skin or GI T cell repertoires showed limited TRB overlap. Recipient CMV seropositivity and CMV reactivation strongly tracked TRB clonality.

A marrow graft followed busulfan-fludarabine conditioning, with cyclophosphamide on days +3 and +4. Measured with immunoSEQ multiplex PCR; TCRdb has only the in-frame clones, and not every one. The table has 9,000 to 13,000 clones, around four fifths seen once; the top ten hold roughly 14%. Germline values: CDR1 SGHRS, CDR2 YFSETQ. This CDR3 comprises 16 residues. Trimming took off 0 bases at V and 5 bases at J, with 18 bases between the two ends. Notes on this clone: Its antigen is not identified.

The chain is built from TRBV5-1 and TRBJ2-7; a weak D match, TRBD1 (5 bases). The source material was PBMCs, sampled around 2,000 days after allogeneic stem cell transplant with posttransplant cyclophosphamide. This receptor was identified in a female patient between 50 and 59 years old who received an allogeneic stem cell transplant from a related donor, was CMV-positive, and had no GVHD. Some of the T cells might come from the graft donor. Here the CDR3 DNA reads TGCGCCAGCAGCTTGGAATCTAGGACACCGATGGACGAGCAGTACTTC. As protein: CASSLESRTPMDEQYF.